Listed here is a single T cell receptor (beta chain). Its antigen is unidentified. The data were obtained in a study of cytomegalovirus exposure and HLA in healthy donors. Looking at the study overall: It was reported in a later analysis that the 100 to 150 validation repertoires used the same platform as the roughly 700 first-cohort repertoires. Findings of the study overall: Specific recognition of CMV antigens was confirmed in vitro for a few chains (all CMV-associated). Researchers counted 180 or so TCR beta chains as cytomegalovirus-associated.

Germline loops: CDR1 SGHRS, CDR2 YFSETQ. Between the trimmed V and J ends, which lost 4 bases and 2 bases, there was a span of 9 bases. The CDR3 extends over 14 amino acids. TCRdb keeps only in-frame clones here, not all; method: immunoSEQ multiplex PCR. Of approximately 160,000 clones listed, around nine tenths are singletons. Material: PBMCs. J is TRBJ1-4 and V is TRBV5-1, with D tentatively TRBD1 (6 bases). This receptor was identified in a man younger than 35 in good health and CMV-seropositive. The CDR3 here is CASSQDRTNEKLFF. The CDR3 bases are TGCGCCAGCAGCCAAGACAGGACTAATGAAAAACTGTTTTTT.